The rows below give T cell receptor beta chains drawn from one sample of a study of cytomegalovirus exposure and HLA in healthy donors. Clones were read by immunoSEQ multiplex PCR, and TCRdb kept only the in-frame ones, dropping some. The repertoire holds approximately 150,000 clones, roughly 89% seen once, with around 3.1% in the top ten. The sequenced sample consisted of PBMCs. Receptor source: a woman aged 18-30 years in good health and CMV-seropositive. CDR3s include the opening cysteine and the closing phenylalanine or tryptophan. D genes are given only for firm matches. The size of a clone is reported for some rows only, either as once, few or many, or as a class for expanded clones.

size: -; D: TRBD2; V: TRBV28; J: TRBJ2-2; DNA: TGTGCCAGCAGTCTAGCGGGCCATTATACCGGGGAGCTGTTTTTT; CDR3: CASSLAGHYTGELFF
size: -; D: TRBD2; V: TRBV27; J: TRBJ2-2; DNA: TGTGCCAGCAGTTCCTACCTGAGCGGGAGGGAGAACACCGGGGAGCTGTTTTTT; CDR3: CASSSYLSGRENTGELFF
size: once; D: TRBD1; V: TRBV28; J: TRBJ1-5; DNA: TGTGCCAGCAGTCTTGGGACAGGTCGTTTGCCCCAGCATTTT; CDR3: CASSLGTGRLPQHF
size: -; D: -; V: TRBV30; J: TRBJ1-5; DNA: TGTGCCTGGAGTGTCCGGAGCAATCAGCCCCAGCATTTT; CDR3: CAWSVRSNQPQHF
size: -; D: -; V: TRBV2; J: TRBJ2-7; DNA: TGTGCCAGCAAAGGGGTGATGACTCCAACCTACGAGCAGTACTTC; CDR3: CASKGVMTPTYEQYF
size: -; D: TRBD1; V: TRBV7-9; J: TRBJ2-5; DNA: TGTGCCAGCAGCTGGGACAGGGAAGAGACCCAGTACTTC; CDR3: CASSWDREETQYF
size: -; D: TRBD1; V: TRBV5-1; J: TRBJ2-5; DNA: TGCGCCAGCAGCTTGACGCCGGGACAGCAAGAGACCCAGTACTTC; CDR3: CASSLTPGQQETQYF
size: few; D: -; V: TRBV29-1; J: TRBJ1-1; DNA: TGCAGCGTTGAAGATTCCCTCAACACTGAAGCTTTCTTT; CDR3: CSVEDSLNTEAFF
size: -; D: -; V: TRBV27; J: TRBJ1-3; DNA: TGTGCCAGCAGCCGCAACGGGATCTCTGGAAACACCATATATTTT; CDR3: CASSRNGISGNTIYF
size: -; D: -; V: TRBV2; J: TRBJ2-1; DNA: TGTGCCAGCAGTGTGCAGGGTTTGGATGAGCAGTTCTTC; CDR3: CASSVQGLDEQFF
size: -; D: -; V: TRBV2; J: TRBJ2-2; DNA: TGTGCCAGCAGTGATGGTGGAGTAGCCCCCGGGGAGCTGTTTTTT; CDR3: CASSDGGVAPGELFF
size: -; D: TRBD1; V: TRBV7-9; J: TRBJ1-1; DNA: TGTGCCAGCAGCCCCAGGACAGGGTTCGAAGCTTTCTTT; CDR3: CASSPRTGFEAFF
size: -; D: -; V: TRBV2; J: TRBJ1-5; DNA: TGTGCCAGCGGCGTCCGGGGCAATCAGCCCCAGCATTTT; CDR3: CASGVRGNQPQHF
size: -; D: -; V: TRBV27; J: TRBJ2-1; DNA: TGTGCCAGCAGTTCCCGCGCGGGACCTATTTACAATGAGCAGTTCTTC; CDR3: CASSSRAGPIYNEQFF
size: -; D: TRBD2; V: TRBV9; J: TRBJ2-7; DNA: TGTGCCAGCAGCCTGGGAGGGAGCTCCTACGAGCAGTACTTC; CDR3: CASSLGGSSYEQYF
size: once; D: -; V: TRBV28; J: TRBJ2-5; DNA: TGTGCCAGCAGTCCTACTAGCACGGGAGATGGAGAGACCCAGTACTTC; CDR3: CASSPTSTGDGETQYF
size: -; D: -; V: TRBV30; J: TRBJ1-1; DNA: TGTGCCTGGAGTGTTAGCTTGGGGAACACTGAAGCTTTCTTT; CDR3: CAWSVSLGNTEAFF
size: -; D: TRBD2; V: TRBV5-1; J: TRBJ2-1; DNA: TGCGCCAGCAGCTTCGGAACCGGGACTAGCGGGATGAATGAGCAGTTCTTC; CDR3: CASSFGTGTSGMNEQFF
size: -; D: -; V: TRBV19; J: TRBJ1-1; DNA: TGTGCCAGTAGTATAGACAGGTGGAACACTGAAGCTTTCTTT; CDR3: CASSIDRWNTEAFF
size: -; D: TRBD2; V: TRBV10-3; J: TRBJ2-7; DNA: TGTGCCATCAGCCTCCGACTAGCGGGAGAGGTCGAGCAGTACTTC; CDR3: CAISLRLAGEVEQYF
size: -; D: -; V: TRBV6-6; J: TRBJ1-2; DNA: TGTGCCAGCAGTTACGGATTCCGGGACTCCTATGGCTACACCTTC; CDR3: CASSYGFRDSYGYTF
size: once; D: -; V: TRBV7-9; J: TRBJ2-2; DNA: TGTGCCAGCAGCCCCCCCCCGGGAAAAGACACCGGGGAGCTGTTTTTT; CDR3: CASSPPPGKDTGELFF
size: -; D: -; V: TRBV6-5; J: TRBJ2-7; DNA: TGTGCCAGCAGCCAGGGGTCCTCATACGAGCAGTACTTC; CDR3: CASSQGSSYEQYF
size: -; D: TRBD2; V: TRBV14; J: TRBJ2-3; DNA: TGTGCCAGCAGCCCGTCCCAGCGGGGGGCGGCAGATACGCAGTATTTT; CDR3: CASSPSQRGAADTQYF
size: -; D: TRBD1; V: TRBV4-1; J: TRBJ1-1; DNA: TGCGCCAGCAGAGACCGGGACAGGGACGGAGGCACTGAAGCTTTCTTT; CDR3: CASRDRDRDGGTEAFF
size: -; D: -; V: TRBV10-3; J: TRBJ1-1; DNA: TGTGCCACCCGGGCTGGAGGGATGAACACTGAAGCTTTCTTT; CDR3: CATRAGGMNTEAFF
size: -; D: TRBD1; V: TRBV7-9; J: TRBJ2-1; DNA: TGTGCCAGCAGCTTGGGGACAGGTGAGCAGTTCTTC; CDR3: CASSLGTGEQFF
size: -; D: -; V: TRBV30; J: TRBJ2-7; DNA: TGTGCCTGGAGTCAGTCATACGAGCAGTACTTC; CDR3: CAWSQSYEQYF
size: once; D: TRBD2; V: TRBV6-6; J: TRBJ2-5; DNA: TGTGCCAGCAGATTAAACTTAGCGGGGCAAGAGACCCAGTACTTC; CDR3: CASRLNLAGQETQYF
size: -; D: -; V: TRBV11-2; J: TRBJ2-3; DNA: TGTGCCAGCAGCTTCTCCAGGGTGGGGACAGATACGCAGTATTTT; CDR3: CASSFSRVGTDTQYF
size: -; D: TRBD1; V: TRBV6-1; J: TRBJ1-2; DNA: TGTGCCAGCAGTGGGGACAGGGGGGGCTACACCTTC; CDR3: CASSGDRGGYTF
size: -; D: -; V: TRBV9; J: TRBJ2-2; DNA: TGTGCCAGCACTCCGTTAGAGACACTTAACACCGGGGAGCTGTTTTTT; CDR3: CASTPLETLNTGELFF
size: -; D: -; V: TRBV19; J: TRBJ2-1; DNA: TGTGCCAGTAGTATAGCACAGTTCTACAATGAGCAGTTCTTC; CDR3: CASSIAQFYNEQFF
size: -; D: -; V: TRBV9; J: TRBJ2-2; DNA: TGTGCCAGCAGCGGCTTGAGCGGGGAGCTGTTTTTT; CDR3: CASSGLSGELFF
size: -; D: -; V: TRBV14; J: TRBJ1-2; DNA: TGTGCCAGCAGCCAAGCAGGACTCTATGGCTACACCTTC; CDR3: CASSQAGLYGYTF
size: -; D: TRBD2; V: TRBV5-6; J: TRBJ2-2; DNA: TGTGCCAGCAGCTCTCCTAGACTAGCGGGAGCGGGGGCCACCGGGGAGCTGTTTTTT; CDR3: CASSSPRLAGAGATGELFF
size: once; D: -; V: TRBV19; J: TRBJ1-5; DNA: TGTGCCAGTAACACTAGACGGGATAGCAATCAGCCCCAGCATTTT; CDR3: CASNTRRDSNQPQHF
size: -; D: -; V: TRBV2; J: TRBJ1-1; DNA: TGTGCCAGCAGGGCTTCCCGGGGGGGCGTTCGCACTGAAGCTTTCTTT; CDR3: CASRASRGGVRTEAFF
size: few; D: -; V: TRBV28; J: TRBJ2-1; DNA: TGTGCCAGCAGTCCCTTTAGCGTGAATGAGCAGTTCTTC; CDR3: CASSPFSVNEQFF
size: -; D: -; V: TRBV5-5; J: TRBJ2-3; DNA: TGTGCCAGCAGCCGGGGGGCAGTGGGCACAGATACGCAGTATTTT; CDR3: CASSRGAVGTDTQYF
size: -; D: -; V: TRBV6-1; J: TRBJ2-7; DNA: TGTGCCAGCAGTACAGAAGTAACCTACGAGCAGTACTTC; CDR3: CASSTEVTYEQYF
size: -; D: -; V: TRBV29-1; J: TRBJ1-2; DNA: TGCAGCGTTGAAGATTTGGGGGGGCTGGACTATGGCTACACCTTC; CDR3: CSVEDLGGLDYGYTF
size: -; D: TRBD2; V: TRBV5-6; J: TRBJ2-1; DNA: TGTGCCAGCAGCTCCTTAGCGGGAGGGCGAGAGCAGTTCTTC; CDR3: CASSSLAGGREQFF
size: -; D: TRBD1; V: TRBV6-5; J: TRBJ2-7; DNA: TGTGCCAGCAGTTACTCGGACAGGGACGAGCAGTACTTC; CDR3: CASSYSDRDEQYF
size: -; D: -; V: TRBV15; J: TRBJ2-2; DNA: TGTGCCACCAGCAGGGTCAGGACCGGGGAGCTGTTTTTT; CDR3: CATSRVRTGELFF
size: -; D: -; V: TRBV7-9; J: TRBJ1-2; DNA: TGTGCCAGCAGCTTAGAAACACAGGGATTGGGCTACACCTTC; CDR3: CASSLETQGLGYTF
size: -; D: -; V: TRBV21-1; J: TRBJ1-5; DNA: TGTGCCAGCAGCAAAGCCGCGGTTAATAGCAATCAGCCCCAGCATTTT; CDR3: CASSKAAVNSNQPQHF
size: -; D: -; V: TRBV2; J: TRBJ2-3; DNA: TGTGCCAGCTGGCTTATTTACACAGATACGCAGTATTTT; CDR3: CASWLIYTDTQYF
size: -; D: TRBD1; V: TRBV25-1; J: TRBJ1-1; DNA: TGTGCCAGCAGTGAGACGACAGGGGGCACTGAAGCTTTCTTT; CDR3: CASSETTGGTEAFF
size: -; D: TRBD2; V: TRBV14; J: TRBJ2-3; DNA: TGTGCCAGGAGAAGGGAACTAGCGGGAGAGGGTTTTAATGGATCCCTAGATACGCAGTATTTT; CDR3: CARRRELAGEGFNGSLDTQYF
size: -; D: -; V: TRBV7-9; J: TRBJ1-1; DNA: TGTGCCAGCACCATACAGGGCTTTGAAGCTTTCTTT; CDR3: CASTIQGFEAFF
size: -; D: -; V: TRBV11-1; J: TRBJ1-3; DNA: TGTGCCAGCAGCTTGGGGCCAGCGGGATCTGGAAACACCATATATTTT; CDR3: CASSLGPAGSGNTIYF
size: -; D: -; V: TRBV5-1; J: TRBJ2-7; DNA: TGCGCCAGCAGCTTGACGAGCTCCTACGAGCAGTACTTC; CDR3: CASSLTSSYEQYF
size: -; D: -; V: TRBV13; J: TRBJ2-2; DNA: TGTGCCAGCAGCTACGGGACTACCGGGGAGCTGTTTTTT; CDR3: CASSYGTTGELFF
size: -; D: TRBD2; V: TRBV5-4; J: TRBJ2-7; DNA: TGTGCCAGCAGCCGGGGGGGCACGAGCTACGAGCAGTACTTC; CDR3: CASSRGGTSYEQYF
size: -; D: TRBD1; V: TRBV6-1; J: TRBJ1-3; DNA: TGTGCCACCACAACGGACAGGTACCCTGGAAACACCATATATTTT; CDR3: CATTTDRYPGNTIYF
size: -; D: TRBD1; V: TRBV30; J: TRBJ2-2; DNA: TGTGCCTGGACTAGCTCCGGGACAGCGAACACCGGGGAGCTGTTTTTT; CDR3: CAWTSSGTANTGELFF
size: -; D: TRBD1; V: TRBV2; J: TRBJ1-1; DNA: TGTGCCAGCAGTGGACAGGGGTTCGCCGCTGAAGCTTTCTTT; CDR3: CASSGQGFAAEAFF